This T cell receptor beta chain was observed in a study of PD-1 blockade in classical Hodgkin lymphoma. Across the whole study: A 3 mg/kg intravenous dose of nivolumab was received by patients every 2 weeks. Findings and limits, study-wide: CD4+ TCR diversity, unlike CD8+, rose significantly by C4D1. Those starting nivolumab under 1 year post-ASCT were excluded.

Documented time point: cycle 4 day 1 (C4D1), after 5 to 7 weeks of nivolumab. All trial patients relapsed after autologous stem cell transplantation. Patients reached a best response of complete response, partial response or progressive disease. A note on this clone: The antigen is not known. The sample holds other DNA sequences that translate to the same CDR3.

The method was immunoSEQ multiplex PCR; TCRdb's version includes in-frame clones alone and lacks a portion of them. The data show about 93,000 clones, roughly 73% seen once. There are 14 residues in the CDR3. With V trimmed by 6 bases and J by 2 bases, 2 bases remained unmatched. CDR1 is MNHEY and CDR2 is SVGAGI in the germline V gene. The receptor was isolated from a human donor with classical Hodgkin lymphoma. The material sequenced was peripheral blood mononuclear cells (PBMCs), taken before the fourth cycle of nivolumab. The chain joins TRBV6-5 to TRBJ1-5, with 9 nucleotides matching TRBD1. The CDR3 region is CASRRTGGNQPQHF. The DNA for the CDR3 is TGTGCCAGCAGGCGGACAGGGGGCAATCAGCCCCAGCATTTT.